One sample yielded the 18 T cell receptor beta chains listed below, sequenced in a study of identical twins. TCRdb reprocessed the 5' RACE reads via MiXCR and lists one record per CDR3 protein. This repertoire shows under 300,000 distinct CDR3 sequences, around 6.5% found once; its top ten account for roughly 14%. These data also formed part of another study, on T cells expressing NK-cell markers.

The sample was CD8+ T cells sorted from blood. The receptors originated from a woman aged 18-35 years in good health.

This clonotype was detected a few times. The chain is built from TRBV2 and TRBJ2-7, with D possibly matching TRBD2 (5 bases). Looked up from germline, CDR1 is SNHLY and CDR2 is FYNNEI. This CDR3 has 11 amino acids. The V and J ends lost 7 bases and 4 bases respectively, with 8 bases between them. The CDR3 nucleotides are TGTGCCAGCACTGACTATTACGAGCAGTACTTC. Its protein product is CASTDYYEQYF.

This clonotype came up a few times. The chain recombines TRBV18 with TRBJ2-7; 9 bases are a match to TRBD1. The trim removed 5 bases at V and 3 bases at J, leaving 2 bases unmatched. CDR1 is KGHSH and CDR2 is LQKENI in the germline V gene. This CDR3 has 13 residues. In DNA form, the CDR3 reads TGTGCCAGCTCAGGGACAGGGAACTACGAGCAGTACTTC. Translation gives CASSGTGNYEQYF.

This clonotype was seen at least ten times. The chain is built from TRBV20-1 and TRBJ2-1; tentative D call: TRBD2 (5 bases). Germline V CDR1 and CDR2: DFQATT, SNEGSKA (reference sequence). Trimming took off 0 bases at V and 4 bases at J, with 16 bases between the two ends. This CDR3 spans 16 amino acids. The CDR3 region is CSARDQTSGNYNEQFF. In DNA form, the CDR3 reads TGCAGTGCTAGAGATCAGACCAGCGGCAATTACAATGAGCAGTTCTTC.

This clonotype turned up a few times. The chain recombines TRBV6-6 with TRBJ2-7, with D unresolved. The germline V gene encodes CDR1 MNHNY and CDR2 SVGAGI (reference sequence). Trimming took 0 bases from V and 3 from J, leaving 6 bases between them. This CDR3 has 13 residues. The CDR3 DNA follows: TGTGCCAGCAGTTACTCCCTAGTCTACGAGCAGTACTTC. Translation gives CASSYSLVYEQYF.

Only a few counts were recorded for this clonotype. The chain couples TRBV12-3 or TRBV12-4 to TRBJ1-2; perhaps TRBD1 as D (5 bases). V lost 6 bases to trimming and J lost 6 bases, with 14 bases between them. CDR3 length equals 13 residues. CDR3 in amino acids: CASSPGPGNGYTF. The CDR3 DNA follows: TGTGCCAGCAGCCCTGGGCCAGGGAATGGCTACACCTTC.

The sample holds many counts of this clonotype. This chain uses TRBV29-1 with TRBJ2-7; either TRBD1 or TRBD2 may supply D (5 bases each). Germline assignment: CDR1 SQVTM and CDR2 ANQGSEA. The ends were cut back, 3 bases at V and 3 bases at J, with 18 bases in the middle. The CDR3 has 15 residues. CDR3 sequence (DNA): TGCAGCGTTGAGGGAACGCCGGGGCGACGCTACGAGCAGTACTTC. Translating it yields CSVEGTPGRRYEQYF.

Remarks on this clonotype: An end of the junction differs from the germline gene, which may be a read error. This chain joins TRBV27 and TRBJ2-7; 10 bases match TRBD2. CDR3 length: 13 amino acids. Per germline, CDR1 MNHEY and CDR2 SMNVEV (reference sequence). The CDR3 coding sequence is TGTGCCAGCCGACTAGCGGGTTCCTTCGAGCAGTACTTC. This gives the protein CASRLAGSFEQYF.

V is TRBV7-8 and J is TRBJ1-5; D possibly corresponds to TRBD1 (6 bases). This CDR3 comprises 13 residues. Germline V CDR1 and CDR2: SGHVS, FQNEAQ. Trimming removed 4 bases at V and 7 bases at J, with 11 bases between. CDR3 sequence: CASSSAGVQPQHF. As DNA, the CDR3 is TGTGCCAGCAGCTCCGCAGGGGTACAGCCCCAGCATTTT.

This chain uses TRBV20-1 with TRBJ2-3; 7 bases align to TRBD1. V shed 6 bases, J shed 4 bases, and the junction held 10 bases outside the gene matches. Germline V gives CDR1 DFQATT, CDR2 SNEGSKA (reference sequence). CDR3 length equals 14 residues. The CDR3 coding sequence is TGCAGTGCAAGGGGGCAGGTACACGCAGATACGCAGTATTTT. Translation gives CSARGQVHADTQYF.

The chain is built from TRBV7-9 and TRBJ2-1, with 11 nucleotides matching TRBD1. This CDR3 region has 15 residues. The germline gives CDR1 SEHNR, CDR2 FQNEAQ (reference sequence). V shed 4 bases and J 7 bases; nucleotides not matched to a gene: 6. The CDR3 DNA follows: TGTGCCAGCAGCTCCGGACAGGGGGCCGAGAATGAGCAGTTCTTC. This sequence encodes CASSSGQGAENEQFF.

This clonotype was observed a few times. The CDR3 protein is CASAASGISDTQYF. For the CDR3, the DNA is TGTGCCAGCGCGGCTAGCGGGATCTCAGATACGCAGTATTTT. V is TRBV27 and J is TRBJ2-3; 9 bases agree with TRBD2. This CDR3 contains 14 residues. V trimming: 8 bases; J trimming: 4 bases; junction bases outside the gene matches: 7. From germline, CDR1 is MNHEY and CDR2 SMNVEV (reference sequence).

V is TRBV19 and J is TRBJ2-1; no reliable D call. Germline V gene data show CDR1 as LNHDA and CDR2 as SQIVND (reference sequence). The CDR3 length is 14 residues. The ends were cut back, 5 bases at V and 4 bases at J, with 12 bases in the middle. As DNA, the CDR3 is TGTGCCAGTAGTTCCGGATTATGGTACAATGAGCAGTTCTTC. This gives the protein CASSSGLWYNEQFF.

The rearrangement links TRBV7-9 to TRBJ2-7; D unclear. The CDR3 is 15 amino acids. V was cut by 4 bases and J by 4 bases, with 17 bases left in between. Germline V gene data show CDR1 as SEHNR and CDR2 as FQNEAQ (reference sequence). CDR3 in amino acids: CASSYPRLIPYEQYF. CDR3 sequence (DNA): TGTGCCAGCAGCTATCCCCGACTGATTCCTTACGAGCAGTACTTC.

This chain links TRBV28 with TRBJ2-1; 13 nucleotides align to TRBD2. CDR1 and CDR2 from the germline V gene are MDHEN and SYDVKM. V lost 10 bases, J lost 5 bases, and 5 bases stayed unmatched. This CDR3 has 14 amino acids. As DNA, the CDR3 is TGTGCCATGGGACTAGCGGGGAACCACAATGAGCAGTTCTTC. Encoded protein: CAMGLAGNHNEQFF.

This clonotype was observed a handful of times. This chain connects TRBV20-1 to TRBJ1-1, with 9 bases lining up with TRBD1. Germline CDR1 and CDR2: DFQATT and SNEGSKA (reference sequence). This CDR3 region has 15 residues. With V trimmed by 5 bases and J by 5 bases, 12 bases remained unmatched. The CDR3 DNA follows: TGCAGTGCTGGCCCCGCAGGACAGGGGAATACTGAAGCTTTCTTT. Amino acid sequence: CSAGPAGQGNTEAFF.

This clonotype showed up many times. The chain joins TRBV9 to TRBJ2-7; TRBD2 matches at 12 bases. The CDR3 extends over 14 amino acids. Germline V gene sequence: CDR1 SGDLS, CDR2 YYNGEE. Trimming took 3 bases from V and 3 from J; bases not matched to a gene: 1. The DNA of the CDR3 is TGTGCCAGCAGCGGGGGACTAGCGGGCTACGAGCAGTACTTC. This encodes CASSGGLAGYEQYF.

The CDR3 nucleotides read TGTGCCACCAGCAGCCCCAAGGGGGGCGAGGAGACCCAGTACTTC. It codes for CATSSPKGGEETQYF. The chain carries TRBV15 and TRBJ2-5; TRBD1 or TRBD2 may be the D gene (6 bases each). Germline V gene lookup returns CDR1 LNHNV and CDR2 YYDKDF (reference sequence). V lost 3 bases and J lost 5, with 16 bases in between. This CDR3 region has 15 residues.

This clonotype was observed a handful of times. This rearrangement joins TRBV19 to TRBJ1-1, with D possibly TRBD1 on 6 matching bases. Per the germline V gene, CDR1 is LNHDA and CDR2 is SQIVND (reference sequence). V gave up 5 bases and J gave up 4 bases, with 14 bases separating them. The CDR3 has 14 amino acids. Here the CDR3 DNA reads TGTGCCAGTAGTCAACAGGGTTGGTTCACTGAAGCTTTCTTT. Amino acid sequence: CASSQQGWFTEAFF. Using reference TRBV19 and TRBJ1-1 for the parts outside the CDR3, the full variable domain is DGGITQSPKYLFRKEGQNVTLSCEQNLNHDAMYWYRQDPGQGLRLIYYSQIVNDFQKGDIAEGYSVSREKKESFPLTVTSAQKNPTAFYLCASSQQGWFTEAFFGQGTRLTVV.